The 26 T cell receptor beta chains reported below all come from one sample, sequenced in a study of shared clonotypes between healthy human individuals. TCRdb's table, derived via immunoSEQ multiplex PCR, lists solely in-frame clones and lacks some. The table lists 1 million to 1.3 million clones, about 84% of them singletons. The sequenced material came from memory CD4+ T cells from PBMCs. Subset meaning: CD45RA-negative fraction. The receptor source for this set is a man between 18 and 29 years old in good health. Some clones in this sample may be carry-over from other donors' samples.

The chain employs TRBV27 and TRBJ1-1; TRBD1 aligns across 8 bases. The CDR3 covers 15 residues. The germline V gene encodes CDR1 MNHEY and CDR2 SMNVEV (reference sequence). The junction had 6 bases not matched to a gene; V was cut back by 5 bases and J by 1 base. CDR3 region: CASSPDRGGNTEAFF. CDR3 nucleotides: TGTGCCAGCAGTCCCGACAGGGGAGGGAACACTGAAGCTTTCTTT.

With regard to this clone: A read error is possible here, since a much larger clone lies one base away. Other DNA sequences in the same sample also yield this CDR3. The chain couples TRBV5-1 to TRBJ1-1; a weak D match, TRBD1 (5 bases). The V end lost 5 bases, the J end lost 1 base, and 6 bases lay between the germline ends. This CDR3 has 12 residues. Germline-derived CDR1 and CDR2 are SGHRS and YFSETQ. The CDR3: CASSRGNTEAFF. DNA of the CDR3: TGCGCCAGCAGTAGGGGGAACACTGAAGCTTTCTTT.

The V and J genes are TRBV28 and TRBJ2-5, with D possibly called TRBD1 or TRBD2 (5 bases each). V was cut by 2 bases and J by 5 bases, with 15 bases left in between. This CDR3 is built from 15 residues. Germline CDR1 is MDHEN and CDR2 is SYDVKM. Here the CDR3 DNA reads TGTGCCAGCAGTTTAGGGACGCTAACGGAGGAGACCCAGTACTTC. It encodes CASSLGTLTEETQYF.

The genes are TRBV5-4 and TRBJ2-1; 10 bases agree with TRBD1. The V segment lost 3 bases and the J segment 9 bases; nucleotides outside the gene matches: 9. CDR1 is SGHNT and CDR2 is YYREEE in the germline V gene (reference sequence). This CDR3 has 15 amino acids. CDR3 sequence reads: CASSWDRGIPSEQFF. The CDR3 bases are TGTGCCAGCAGCTGGGACAGGGGAATCCCCAGTGAGCAGTTCTTC.

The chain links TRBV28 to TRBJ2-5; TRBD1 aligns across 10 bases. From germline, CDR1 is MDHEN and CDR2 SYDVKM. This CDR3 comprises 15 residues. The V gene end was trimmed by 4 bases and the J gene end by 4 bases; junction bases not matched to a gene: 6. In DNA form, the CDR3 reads TGTGCCAGCAGTTCACCGGGACAGGGGTTAGAGACCCAGTACTTC. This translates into CASSSPGQGLETQYF.

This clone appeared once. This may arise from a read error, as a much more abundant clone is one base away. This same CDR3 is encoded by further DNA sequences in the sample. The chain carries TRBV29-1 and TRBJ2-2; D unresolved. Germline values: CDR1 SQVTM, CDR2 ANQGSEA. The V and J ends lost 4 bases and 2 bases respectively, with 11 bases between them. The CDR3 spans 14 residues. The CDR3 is CSVAGTANTGELFF. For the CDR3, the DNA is TGCAGCGTTGCCGGAACAGCTAACACCGGGGAGCTGTTTTTT.

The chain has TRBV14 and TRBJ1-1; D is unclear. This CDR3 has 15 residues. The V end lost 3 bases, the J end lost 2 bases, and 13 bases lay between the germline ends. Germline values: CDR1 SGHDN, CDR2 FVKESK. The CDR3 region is CASSQRLNFNTEAFF. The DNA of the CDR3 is TGTGCCAGCAGCCAGAGGTTAAATTTTAACACTGAAGCTTTCTTT.

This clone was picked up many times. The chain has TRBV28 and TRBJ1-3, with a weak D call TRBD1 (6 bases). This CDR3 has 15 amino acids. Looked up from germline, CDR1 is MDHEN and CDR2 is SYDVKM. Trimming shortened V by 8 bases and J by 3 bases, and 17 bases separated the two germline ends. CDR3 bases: TGTGCCAGCGGATTACTCGGGGGGCGTGGAAACACCATATATTTT. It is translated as CASGLLGGRGNTIYF.

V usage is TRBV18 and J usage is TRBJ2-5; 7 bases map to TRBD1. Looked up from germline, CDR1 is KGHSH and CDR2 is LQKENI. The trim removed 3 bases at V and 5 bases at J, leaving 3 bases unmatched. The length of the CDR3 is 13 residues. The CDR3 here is CASSPGQLETQYF. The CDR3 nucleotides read TGTGCCAGCTCACCGGGACAGCTGGAGACCCAGTACTTC.

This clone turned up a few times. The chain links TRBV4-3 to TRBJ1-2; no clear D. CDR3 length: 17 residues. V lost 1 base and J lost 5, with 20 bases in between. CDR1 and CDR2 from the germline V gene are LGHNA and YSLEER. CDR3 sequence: CASSQVGSRPPQYGYTF. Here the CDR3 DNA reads TGCGCCAGCAGCCAAGTTGGGTCGAGACCTCCACAATATGGCTACACCTTC.

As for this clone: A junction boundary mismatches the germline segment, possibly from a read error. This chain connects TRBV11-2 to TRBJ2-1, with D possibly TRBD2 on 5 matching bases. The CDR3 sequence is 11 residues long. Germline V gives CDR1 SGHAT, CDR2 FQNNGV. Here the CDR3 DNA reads TGTGCCAGCAGCTCCGGGGTGGCGGTACTCTTC. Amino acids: CASSSGVAVLF.

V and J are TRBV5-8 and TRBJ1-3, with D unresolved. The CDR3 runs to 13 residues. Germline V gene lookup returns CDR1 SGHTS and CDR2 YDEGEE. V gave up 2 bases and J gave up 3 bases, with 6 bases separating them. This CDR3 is CASSFVRGNTIYF. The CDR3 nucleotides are TGTGCCAGCAGCTTCGTTCGTGGAAACACCATATATTTT.

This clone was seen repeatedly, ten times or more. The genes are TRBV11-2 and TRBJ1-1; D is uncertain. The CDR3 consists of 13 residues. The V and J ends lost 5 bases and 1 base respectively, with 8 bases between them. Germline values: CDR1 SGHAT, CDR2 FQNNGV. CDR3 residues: CASSAQTNTEAFF. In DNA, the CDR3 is TGTGCCAGCAGCGCCCAGACGAACACTGAAGCTTTCTTT.

CDR3 region: CASSQGAERNEQFF. CDR3 coding DNA: TGCGCCAGCAGCCAAGGGGCGGAGCGGAATGAGCAGTTCTTC. J is TRBJ2-1 and V is TRBV4-3; possibly TRBD2 for D (5 bases). CDR1 and CDR2 from the germline V gene are LGHNA and YSLEER. CDR3 length equals 14 residues. Trimming removed 1 base from V and 7 bases from J, with 11 bases in between.

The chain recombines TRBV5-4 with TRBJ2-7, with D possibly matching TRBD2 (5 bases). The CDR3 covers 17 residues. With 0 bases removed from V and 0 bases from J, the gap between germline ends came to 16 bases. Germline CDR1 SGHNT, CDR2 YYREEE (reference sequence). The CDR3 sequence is CASSLGSGSSSSYEQYF. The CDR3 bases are TGTGCCAGCAGCTTGGGTTCGGGGAGCTCGAGCTCCTACGAGCAGTACTTC. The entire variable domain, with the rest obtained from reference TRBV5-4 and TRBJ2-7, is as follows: ETGVTQSPTHLIKTRGQQVTLRCSSQSGHNTVSWYQQALGQGPQFIFQYYREEENGRGNFPPRFSGLQFPNYSSELNVNALELDDSALYLCASSLGSGSSSSYEQYFGPGTRLTVT.

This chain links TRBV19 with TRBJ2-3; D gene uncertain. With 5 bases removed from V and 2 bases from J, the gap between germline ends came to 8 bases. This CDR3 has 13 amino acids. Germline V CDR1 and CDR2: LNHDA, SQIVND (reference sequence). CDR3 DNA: TGTGCCAGTAGTGACGGATTCACAGATACGCAGTATTTT. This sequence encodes CASSDGFTDTQYF.

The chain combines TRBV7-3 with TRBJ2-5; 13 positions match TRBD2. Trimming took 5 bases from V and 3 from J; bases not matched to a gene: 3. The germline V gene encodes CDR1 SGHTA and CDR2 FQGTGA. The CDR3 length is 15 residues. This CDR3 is CASSLGLAGKETQYF. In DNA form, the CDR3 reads TGTGCCAGCAGCCTGGGACTAGCGGGAAAAGAGACCCAGTACTTC.

This CDR3 reads CASSARASGIGEQFF. DNA for the CDR3: TGTGCCAGCAGTGCGAGGGCTAGCGGGATAGGTGAGCAGTTCTTC. The rearrangement links TRBV2 to TRBJ2-1, with TRBD2 identical over 9 bases. This CDR3 spans 15 amino acids. The germline gives CDR1 SNHLY, CDR2 FYNNEI. V shed 4 bases and J 9 bases; nucleotides not matched to a gene: 10.

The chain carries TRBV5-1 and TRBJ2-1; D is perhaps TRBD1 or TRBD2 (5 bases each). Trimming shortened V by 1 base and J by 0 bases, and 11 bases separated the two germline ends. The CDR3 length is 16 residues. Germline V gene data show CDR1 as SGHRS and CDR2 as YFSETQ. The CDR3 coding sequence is TGCGCCAGCAGCTTGCCCCATGGGACCTCCTACAATGAGCAGTTCTTC. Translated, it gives CASSLPHGTSYNEQFF.

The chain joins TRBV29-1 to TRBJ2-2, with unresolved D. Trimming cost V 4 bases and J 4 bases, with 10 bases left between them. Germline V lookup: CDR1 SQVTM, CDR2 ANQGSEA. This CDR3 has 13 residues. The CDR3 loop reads CSVAGVSTGELFF. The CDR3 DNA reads TGCAGCGTTGCCGGAGTGAGCACCGGGGAGCTGTTTTTT.

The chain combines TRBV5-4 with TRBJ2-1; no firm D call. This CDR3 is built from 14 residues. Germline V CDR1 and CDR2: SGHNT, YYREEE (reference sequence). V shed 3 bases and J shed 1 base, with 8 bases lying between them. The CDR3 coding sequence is TGTGCCAGCAGCTCGGCCGCATCCTACAATGAGCAGTTCTTC. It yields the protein CASSSAASYNEQFF.

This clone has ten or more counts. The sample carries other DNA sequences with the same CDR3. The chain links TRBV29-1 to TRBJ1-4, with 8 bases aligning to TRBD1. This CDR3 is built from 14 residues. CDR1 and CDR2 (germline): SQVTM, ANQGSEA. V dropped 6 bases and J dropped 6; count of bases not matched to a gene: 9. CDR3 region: CSVNLGQVDEKLFF. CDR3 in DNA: TGCAGCGTGAACCTGGGACAGGTGGATGAAAAACTGTTTTTT.

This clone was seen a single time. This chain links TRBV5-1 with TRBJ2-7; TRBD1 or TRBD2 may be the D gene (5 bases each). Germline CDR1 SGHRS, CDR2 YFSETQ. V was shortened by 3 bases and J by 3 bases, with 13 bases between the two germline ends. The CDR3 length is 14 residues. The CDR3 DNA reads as TGCGCCAGCAGCTCGGTCGCAGGGAGCTACGAGCAGTACTTC. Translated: CASSSVAGSYEQYF.

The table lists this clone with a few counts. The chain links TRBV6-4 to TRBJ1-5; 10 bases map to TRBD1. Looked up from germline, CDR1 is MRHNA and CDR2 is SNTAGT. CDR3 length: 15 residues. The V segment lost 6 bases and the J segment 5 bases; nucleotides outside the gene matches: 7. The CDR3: CASSRQGALDQPQHF. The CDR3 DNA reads TGTGCCAGCAGCAGACAGGGGGCTCTGGATCAGCCCCAGCATTTT.

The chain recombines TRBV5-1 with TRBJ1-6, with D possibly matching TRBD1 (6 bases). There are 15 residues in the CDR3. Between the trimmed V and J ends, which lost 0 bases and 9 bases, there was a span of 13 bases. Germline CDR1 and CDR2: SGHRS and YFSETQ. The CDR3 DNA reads TGCGCCAGCAGCTTGGGTAAACAGGGAGTTTCACCCCTCCACTTT. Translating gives CASSLGKQGVSPLHF.

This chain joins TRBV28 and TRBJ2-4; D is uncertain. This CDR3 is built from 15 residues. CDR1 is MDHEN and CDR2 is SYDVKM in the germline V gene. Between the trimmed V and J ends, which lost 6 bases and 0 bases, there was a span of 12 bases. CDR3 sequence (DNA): TGTGCCAGCAGCCCAATGGACCTAGCCAAAAACATTCAGTACTTC. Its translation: CASSPMDLAKNIQYF.